This T cell receptor beta chain was obtained from a study of shared T cell receptors in the human thymus (dated by TCRdb to the early 2020s). Broadly, across the study: The study examined how the human thymus generates shared, self-reactive T-cell receptor alpha chains.

This clone was observed a single time. The specificity of this receptor is unknown. Per-base qualities were not stored, and no clone one base away is much larger. Libraries were constructed by the immunoSEQ multiplex PCR assay. This immuneACCESS table, as held by TCRdb, lists in-frame sequences with V and J called but not all clones. Of the missing ones, under half trace to an unresolved V gene in checked studies; the others have no known cause. In all, the sample holds some 760,000 clones, and over 75% of those were seen once. Of the sample, around 0.0094% falls within the top ten clones. CDR1 is given as MNHEY and CDR2 as SMNVEV, both from the germline V gene (reference sequence). V drops 7 bases and J drops 2 bases, leaving 15 bases in between. The CDR3 has 14 amino acids, counting the end cysteine and phenylalanine. CDR3 DNA only is kept here, 42 bases in frame from base 1. The same data also went into a second study, on human thymus T cells. Reported in the second study: Donors were immunologically healthy infants undergoing open corrective cardiac surgery for congenital heart defects in Finland. The thymus tissue came from surgical resects taken out during corrective cardiac surgery. Both the thymic and the peripheral blood repertoires appeared to show biased V and J gene segment usage. Highly overlapping thymic TCR repertoires among unrelated individuals were reported in the related research. The study used seven to nine infant thymus samples plus four related peripheral blood samples to characterize TCR alpha and beta repertoires. The infant donors were about 6 to 244 days old, and the cohort included six males and a couple of females. Thymocytes were freed from the tissue by mechanical means and kept at -70 degrees C as pellets of roughly 9-33 million cells. Genomic DNA was extracted from frozen cell pellets with a QIAsymphony instrument. The immunoSEQ multiplex PCR assay was used to amplify the TCRB and TCRAD loci from a standardized quantity of quality-controlled genomic DNA. The amplicons covered the V(D)J region and were long enough to include the CDR3 and to identify the V and J genes. Amplicon sequencing was performed on an Illumina platform through the commercial immunoSEQ service. Primer bias and sequencing errors were corrected as previously described, and TCRAD and TCRB definitions were based on the IMGT database. Repertoires were analysed with immunoSEQ Analyzer 3.0 and VDJTools, covering basic statistics, V/J segment usage, diversity estimates, rarefaction and pairwise overlap. Chao1, ChaoE, Efron-Thisted, Shannon and inverse Simpson indices were used to estimate diversity, which was also estimated on datasets down-sampled to the smallest sample. Repertoire overlap was determined by strict matching of CDR3 nucleotide sequence, V gene and J gene, and Jaccard-based multidimensional scaling clustering was applied. On average, approximately 800,000 unique TCRB clonotypes were obtained from thymus samples, compared with approximately 80,000 from blood samples.

The sequenced sample was thymocytes. The chain was built from TRBV27 and TRBJ2-7; tentative D gene TRBD2, with 5 bases matching. The TCR sequence derives from a girl less than two years old with a congenital heart defect. Donor details come from another sample of the same person, matched by shared clones. In nucleotide form, the sequence is TGTGCCAGCACTCACACGGGATTTCCCTACGAGCAGTACTTC. This codes for CASTHTGFPYEQYF.